A selection of T cell receptor beta chains follows, all from one sample in a study of blood T cell repertoires in COVID-19. TCRdb keeps only in-frame clones here, not all; method: immunoSEQ multiplex PCR. The repertoire holds roughly 410,000 clones, with more than 75% as singletons. The sample taken for sequencing was peripheral blood. The receptors come from a woman aged 55-70 years with COVID-19, enrolled during active disease. Each CDR3 is given with its conserved first and last residue. The D gene is left open where the match is weak. Clone size is given for some rows only: seen once, a few or many times, or a class if the clone is expanded.

v_call	j_call	clone_size	d_call	cdr3_nt	cdr3_aa
TRBV28	TRBJ1-5	-	TRBD1	TGTGCCAGCAGAAAAACCGGGACAGCTAATCAGCCCCAGCATTTT	CASRKTGTANQPQHF
TRBV7-9	TRBJ2-3	-	-	TGTGCCAGCAGCTTACAGAGCACAGATACGCAGTATTTT	CASSLQSTDTQYF
TRBV19	TRBJ1-6	-	TRBD1	TGTGCCAGTACGACAGGGGGATCATATAATTCACCCCTCCACTTT	CASTTGGSYNSPLHF
TRBV5-1	TRBJ2-7	-	-	TGCGCCAGCAGCTTGAGGCCGGACAGATCCTACGAGCAGTACTTC	CASSLRPDRSYEQYF
TRBV5-1	TRBJ2-5	-	-	TGCGCCAGCAGCTTGGCCCACGGGGGAGAAGAGACCCAGTACTTC	CASSLAHGGEETQYF
TRBV5-4	TRBJ2-6	-	-	TGTGCCAGCAGCCCAGGGAATCCCAACGTCCTGACTTTC	CASSPGNPNVLTF
TRBV19	TRBJ2-7	-	-	TGTGCCAGTAGTATAAGTAGACACCAGGGCTACGAGCAGTACTTC	CASSISRHQGYEQYF
TRBV18	TRBJ2-3	once	TRBD2	TGTGCCAGCTCTCCAACGACTAGCGGGGGGATACGCCTCCTCTCAGATACGCAGTATTTT	CASSPTTSGGIRLLSDTQYF
TRBV11-3	TRBJ2-1	-	TRBD2	TGTGCCAGCAGCTCCGGGACTAGCGGGGCTACGCAGTTCTTC	CASSSGTSGATQFF
TRBV6-5	TRBJ2-5	-	TRBD1	TGTGCCAGCAGAAGGACAGGCCAAGAGACCCAGTACTTC	CASRRTGQETQYF
TRBV6-5	TRBJ1-3	-	-	TGTGCCAGCAGTTACCAGCCGGGTGCTGGAAACACCATATATTTT	CASSYQPGAGNTIYF
TRBV9	TRBJ2-2	-	TRBD2	TGTGCCAGCAGCCCCCGTAACGGCGGGGGGGCCGGGGAGCTGTTTTTT	CASSPRNGGGAGELFF
TRBV5-1	TRBJ2-5	-	TRBD2	TGCGCCAGCAGCTTGGTTGGCCTAGCGGGGGGGCCCGGTAGTCAAGAGACCCAGTACTTC	CASSLVGLAGGPGSQETQYF
TRBV3-1/TRBV3-2	TRBJ2-2	once	TRBD1	TGTGCCAGCAGCCAGCCGGGACAGGGTCTCACCGGGGAGCTGTTTTTT	CASSQPGQGLTGELFF
TRBV9	TRBJ2-1	-	TRBD1	TGTGCCAGCAGCGTTAAGGGGGCGGATTACAATGAGCAGTTCTTC	CASSVKGADYNEQFF
TRBV28	TRBJ1-2	once	-	TGTGCCAGCAGTTTCGCAGGGGTGTATTCTGGCTACACCTTC	CASSFAGVYSGYTF
TRBV10-1	TRBJ2-1	-	TRBD1	TGCGCCAGCAGTCCCGGGACAGGATTCAATGAGCAGTTCTTC	CASSPGTGFNEQFF
TRBV2	TRBJ2-1	-	TRBD2	TGTGCCAGCAGTGTCGAGAGAATGACTAGCGGGGGCGGTGAGCAGTTCTTC	CASSVERMTSGGGEQFF